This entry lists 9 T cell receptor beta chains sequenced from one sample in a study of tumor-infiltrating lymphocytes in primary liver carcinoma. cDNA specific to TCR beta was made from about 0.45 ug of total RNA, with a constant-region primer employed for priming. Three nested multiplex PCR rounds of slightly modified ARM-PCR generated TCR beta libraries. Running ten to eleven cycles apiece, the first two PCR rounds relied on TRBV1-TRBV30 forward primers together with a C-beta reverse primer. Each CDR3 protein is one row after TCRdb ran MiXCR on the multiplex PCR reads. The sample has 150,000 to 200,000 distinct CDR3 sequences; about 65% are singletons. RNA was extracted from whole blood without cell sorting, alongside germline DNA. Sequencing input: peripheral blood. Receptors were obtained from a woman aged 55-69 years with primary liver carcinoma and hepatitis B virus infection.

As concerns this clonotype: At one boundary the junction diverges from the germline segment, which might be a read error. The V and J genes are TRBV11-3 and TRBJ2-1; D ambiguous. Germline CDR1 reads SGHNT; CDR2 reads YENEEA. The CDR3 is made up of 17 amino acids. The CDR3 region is CASSPLSGVSSYNEQFF. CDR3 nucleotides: TGTGCCAGCAGCCCTTTGAGTGGCGTAAGCTCCTATAATGAGCAGTTCTTC.

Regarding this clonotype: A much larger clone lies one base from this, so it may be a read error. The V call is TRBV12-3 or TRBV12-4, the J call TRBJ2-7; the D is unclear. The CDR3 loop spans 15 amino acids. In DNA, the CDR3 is TGTGGCAGCAGTGGTGGTTATACAAACTCCTACGAGCAGTACTTC. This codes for CGSSGGYTNSYEQYF.

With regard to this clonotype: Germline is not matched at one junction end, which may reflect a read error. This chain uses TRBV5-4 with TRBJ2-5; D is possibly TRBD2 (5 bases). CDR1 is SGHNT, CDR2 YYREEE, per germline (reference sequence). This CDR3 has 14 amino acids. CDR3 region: CASSLAGSQEIQYF. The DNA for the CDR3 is TGTGCCAGCAGCTTGGCGGGGAGTCAAGAGATCCAGTACTTC.

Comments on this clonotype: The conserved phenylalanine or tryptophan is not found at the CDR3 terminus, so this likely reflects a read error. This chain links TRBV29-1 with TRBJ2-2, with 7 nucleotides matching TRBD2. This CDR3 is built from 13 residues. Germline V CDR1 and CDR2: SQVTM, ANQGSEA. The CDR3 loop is CGVTGHSSGVLFS. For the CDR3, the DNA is TGCGGCGTCACGGGGCACTCGAGCGGGGTGCTGTTTTCT.

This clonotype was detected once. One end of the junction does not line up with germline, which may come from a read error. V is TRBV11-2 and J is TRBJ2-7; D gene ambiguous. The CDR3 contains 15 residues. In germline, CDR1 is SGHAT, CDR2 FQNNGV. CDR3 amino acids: CTSSLAPEGSYEQYF. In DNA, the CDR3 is TGTACCAGCAGCTTAGCCCCAGAAGGCTCCTACGAGCAGTACTTC.

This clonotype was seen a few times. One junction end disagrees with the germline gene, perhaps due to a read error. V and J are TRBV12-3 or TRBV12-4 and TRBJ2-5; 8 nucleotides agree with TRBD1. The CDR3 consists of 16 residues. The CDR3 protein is CASSFSGGRGLETQHF. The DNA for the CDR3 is TGTGCCAGCAGTTTCTCAGGTGGCAGGGGGCTGGAGACCCAGCACTTC.

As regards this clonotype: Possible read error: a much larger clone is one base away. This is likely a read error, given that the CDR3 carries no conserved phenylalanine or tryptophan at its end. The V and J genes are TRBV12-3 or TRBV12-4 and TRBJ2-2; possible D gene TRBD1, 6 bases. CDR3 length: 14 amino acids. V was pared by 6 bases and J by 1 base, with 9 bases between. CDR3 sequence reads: CASRKQGNTGELFL. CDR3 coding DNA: TGTGCCAGCAGAAAACAGGGGAACACCGGGGAGCTGTTTCTT.

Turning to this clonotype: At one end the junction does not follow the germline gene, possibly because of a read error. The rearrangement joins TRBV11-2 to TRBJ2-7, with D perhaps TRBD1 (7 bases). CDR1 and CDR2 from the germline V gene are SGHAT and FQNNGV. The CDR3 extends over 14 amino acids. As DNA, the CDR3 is TGTGCTAGCAGCCCAAGACAGGGACTCTACGAGCACTACTTC. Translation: CASSPRQGLYEHYF.

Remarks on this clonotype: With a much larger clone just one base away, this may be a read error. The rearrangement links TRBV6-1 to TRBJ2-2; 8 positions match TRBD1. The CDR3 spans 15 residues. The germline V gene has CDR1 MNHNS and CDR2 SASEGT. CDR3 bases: TGTGCCAGCAGGTCAGGGGGCAGCGGCACCGGGGAGCTGCTTTTT. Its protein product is CASRSGGSGTGELLF.